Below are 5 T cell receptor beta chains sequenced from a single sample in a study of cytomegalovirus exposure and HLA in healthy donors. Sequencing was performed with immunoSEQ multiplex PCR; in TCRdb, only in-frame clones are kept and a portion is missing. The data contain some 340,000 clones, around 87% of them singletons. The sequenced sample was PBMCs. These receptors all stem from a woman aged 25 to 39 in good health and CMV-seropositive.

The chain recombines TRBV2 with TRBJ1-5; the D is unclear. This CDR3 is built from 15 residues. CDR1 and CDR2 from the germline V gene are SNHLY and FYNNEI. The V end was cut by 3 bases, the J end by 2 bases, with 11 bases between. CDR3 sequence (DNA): TGTGCCAGCAGTGAGCAGGATAGTGGCAATCAGCCCCAGCATTTT. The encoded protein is CASSEQDSGNQPQHF. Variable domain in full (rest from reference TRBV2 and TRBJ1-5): EPEVTQTPSHQVTQMGQEVILRCVPISNHLYFYWYRQILGQKVEFLVSFYNNEISEKSEIFDDQFSVERPDGSNFTLKIRSTKLEDSAMYFCASSEQDSGNQPQHFGDGTRLSIL.

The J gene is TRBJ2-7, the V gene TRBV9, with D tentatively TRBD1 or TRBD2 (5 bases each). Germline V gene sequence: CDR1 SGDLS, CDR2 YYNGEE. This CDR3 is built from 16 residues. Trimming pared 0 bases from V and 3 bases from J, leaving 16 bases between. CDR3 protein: CASSVGGTSGIYEQYF. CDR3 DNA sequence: TGTGCCAGCAGCGTAGGGGGGACCTCCGGGATCTACGAGCAGTACTTC.

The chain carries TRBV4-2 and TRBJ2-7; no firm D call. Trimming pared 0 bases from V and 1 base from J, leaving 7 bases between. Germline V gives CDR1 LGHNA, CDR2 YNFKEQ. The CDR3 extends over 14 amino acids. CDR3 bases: TGTGCCAGCAGCCAAGAGAAGAGGTCCTACGAGCAGTACTTC. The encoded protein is CASSQEKRSYEQYF.

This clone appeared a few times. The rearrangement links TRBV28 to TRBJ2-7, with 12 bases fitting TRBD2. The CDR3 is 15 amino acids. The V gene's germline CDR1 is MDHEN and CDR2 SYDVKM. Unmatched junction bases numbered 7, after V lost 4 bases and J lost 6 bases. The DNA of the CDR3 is TGTGCCAGCAGTTCCCGGACTAGCGGGATTGGCGAGCAGTACTTC. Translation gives CASSSRTSGIGEQYF.

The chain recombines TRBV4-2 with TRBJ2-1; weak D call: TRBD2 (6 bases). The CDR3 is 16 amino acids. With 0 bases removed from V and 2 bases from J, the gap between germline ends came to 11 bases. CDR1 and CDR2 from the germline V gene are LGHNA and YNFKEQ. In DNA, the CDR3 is TGTGCCAGCAGCCAAGATTCTAGCGTCGCCTACAATGAGCAGTTCTTC. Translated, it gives CASSQDSSVAYNEQFF.